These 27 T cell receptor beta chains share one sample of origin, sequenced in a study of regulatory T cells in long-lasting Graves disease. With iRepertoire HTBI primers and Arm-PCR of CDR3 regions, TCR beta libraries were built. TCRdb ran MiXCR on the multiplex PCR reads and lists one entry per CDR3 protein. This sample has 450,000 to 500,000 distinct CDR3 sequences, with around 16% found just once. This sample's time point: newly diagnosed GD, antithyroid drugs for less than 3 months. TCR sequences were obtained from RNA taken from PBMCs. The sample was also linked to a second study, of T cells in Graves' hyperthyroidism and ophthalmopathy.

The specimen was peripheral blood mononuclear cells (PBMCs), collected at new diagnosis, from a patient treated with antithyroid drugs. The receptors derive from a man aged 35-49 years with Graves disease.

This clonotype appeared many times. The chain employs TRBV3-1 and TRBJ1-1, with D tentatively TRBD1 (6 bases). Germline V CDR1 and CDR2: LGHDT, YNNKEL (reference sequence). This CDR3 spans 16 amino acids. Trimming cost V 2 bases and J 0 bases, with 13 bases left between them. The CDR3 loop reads CASSQRTEYMNTEAFF. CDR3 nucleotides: TGTGCCAGCAGCCAACGGACAGAGTACATGAACACTGAAGCTTTCTTT.

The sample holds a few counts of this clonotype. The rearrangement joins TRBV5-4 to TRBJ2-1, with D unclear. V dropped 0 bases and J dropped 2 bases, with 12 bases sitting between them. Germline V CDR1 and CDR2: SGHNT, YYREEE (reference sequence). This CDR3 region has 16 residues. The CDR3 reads CASSLDAPRAYNEQFF. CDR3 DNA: TGTGCCAGCAGCTTGGATGCCCCTAGGGCCTACAATGAGCAGTTCTTC.

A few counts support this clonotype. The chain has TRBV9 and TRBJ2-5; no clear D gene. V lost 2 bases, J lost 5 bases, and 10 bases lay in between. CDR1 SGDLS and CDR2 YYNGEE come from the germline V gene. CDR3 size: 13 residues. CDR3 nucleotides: TGTGCCAGCAGCGTTGGCGGTTGGGAGACCCAGTACTTC. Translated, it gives CASSVGGWETQYF.

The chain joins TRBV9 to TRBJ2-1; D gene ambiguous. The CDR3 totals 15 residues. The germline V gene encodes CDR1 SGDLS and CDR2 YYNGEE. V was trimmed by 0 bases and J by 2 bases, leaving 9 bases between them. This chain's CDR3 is CASSVAGSTYNEQFF. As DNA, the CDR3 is TGTGCCAGCAGCGTAGCCGGTTCAACCTACAATGAGCAGTTCTTC.

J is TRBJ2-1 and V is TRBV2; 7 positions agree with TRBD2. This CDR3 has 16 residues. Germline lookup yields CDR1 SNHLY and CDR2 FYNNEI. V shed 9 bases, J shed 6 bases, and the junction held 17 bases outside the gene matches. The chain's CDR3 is CARTSKAGTGGNEQFF. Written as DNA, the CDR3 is TGTGCCAGAACGTCTAAAGCCGGGACGGGGGGCAATGAGCAGTTCTTC.

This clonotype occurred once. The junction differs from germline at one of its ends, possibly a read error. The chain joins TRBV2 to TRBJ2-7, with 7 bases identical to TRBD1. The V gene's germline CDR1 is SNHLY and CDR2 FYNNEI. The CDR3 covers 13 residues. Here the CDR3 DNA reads TGTGCCAGCAGTGATATCGACAGGGACGAGCGGTACTTC. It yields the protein CASSDIDRDERYF.

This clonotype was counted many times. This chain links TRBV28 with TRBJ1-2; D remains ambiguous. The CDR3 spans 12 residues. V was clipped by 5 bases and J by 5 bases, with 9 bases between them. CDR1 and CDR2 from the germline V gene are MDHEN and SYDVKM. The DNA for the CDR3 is TGTGCCAGCAGTCCCCCGGGGTATGGCTACACCTTC. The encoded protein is CASSPPGYGYTF.

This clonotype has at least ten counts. The CDR3 sequence: CASSVSGVVAGELFF. CDR3 nucleotides: TGTGCCAGCAGTGTGTCAGGGGTGGTCGCCGGGGAGCTGTTTTTT. The chain links TRBV2 to TRBJ2-2, with D possibly TRBD1 on 6 matching bases. Germline V CDR1 and CDR2: SNHLY, FYNNEI. With 4 bases removed from V and 6 bases from J, the gap between germline ends came to 15 bases. This CDR3 is 15 amino acids long.

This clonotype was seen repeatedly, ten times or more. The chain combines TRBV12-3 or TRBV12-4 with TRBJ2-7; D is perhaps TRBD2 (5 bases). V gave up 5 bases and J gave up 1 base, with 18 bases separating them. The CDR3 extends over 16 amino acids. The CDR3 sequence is CASSGHPDGESYEQYF. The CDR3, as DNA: TGTGCCAGCAGTGGCCACCCGGACGGGGAATCCTACGAGCAGTACTTC.

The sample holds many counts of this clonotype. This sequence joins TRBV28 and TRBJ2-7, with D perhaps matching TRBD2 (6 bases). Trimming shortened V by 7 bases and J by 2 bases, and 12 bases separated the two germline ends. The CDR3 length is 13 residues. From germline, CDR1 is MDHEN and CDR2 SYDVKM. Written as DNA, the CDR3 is TGTGCCAGCAATAGCGGAGCGACCTACGAGCAGTACTTC. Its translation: CASNSGATYEQYF.

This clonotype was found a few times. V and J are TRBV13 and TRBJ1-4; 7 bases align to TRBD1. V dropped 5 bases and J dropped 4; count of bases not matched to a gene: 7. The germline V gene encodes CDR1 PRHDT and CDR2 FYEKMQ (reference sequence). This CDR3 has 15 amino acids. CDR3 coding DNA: TGTGCCAGCAGCCAACGGACAGGAAATAATGAAAAACTGTTTTTT. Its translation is CASSQRTGNNEKLFF.

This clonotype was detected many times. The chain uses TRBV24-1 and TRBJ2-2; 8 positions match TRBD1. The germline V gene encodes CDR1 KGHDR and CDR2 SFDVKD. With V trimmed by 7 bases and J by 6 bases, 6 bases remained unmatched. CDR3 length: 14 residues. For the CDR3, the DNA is TGTGCCACCAGGGGAGACAGGGGAGCCGGGGAGCTGTTTTTT. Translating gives CATRGDRGAGELFF.

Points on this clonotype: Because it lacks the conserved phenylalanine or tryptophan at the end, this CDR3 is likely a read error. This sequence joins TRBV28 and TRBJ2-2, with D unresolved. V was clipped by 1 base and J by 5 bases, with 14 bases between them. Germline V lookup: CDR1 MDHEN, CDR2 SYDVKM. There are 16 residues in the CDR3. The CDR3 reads CASSLYGLGGTGELFY. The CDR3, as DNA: TGTGCCAGCAGTTTATACGGGTTGGGTGGTACCGGGGAGCTGTTTTAT.

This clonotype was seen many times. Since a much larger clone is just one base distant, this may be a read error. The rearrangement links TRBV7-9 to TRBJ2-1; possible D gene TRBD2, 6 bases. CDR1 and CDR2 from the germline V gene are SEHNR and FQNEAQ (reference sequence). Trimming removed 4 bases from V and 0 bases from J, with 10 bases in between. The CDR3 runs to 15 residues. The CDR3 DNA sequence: TGTGCCAGCAGCTCCGGGACTCGCTCCTACAATGAGCAGTTCTTC. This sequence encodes CASSSGTRSYNEQFF.

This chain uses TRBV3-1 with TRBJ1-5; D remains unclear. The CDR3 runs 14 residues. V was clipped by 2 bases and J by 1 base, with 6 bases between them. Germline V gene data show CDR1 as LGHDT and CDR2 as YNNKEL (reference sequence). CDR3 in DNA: TGTGCCAGCAGCCAACGCCAGAGCAATCAGCCCCAGCATTTT. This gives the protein CASSQRQSNQPQHF.

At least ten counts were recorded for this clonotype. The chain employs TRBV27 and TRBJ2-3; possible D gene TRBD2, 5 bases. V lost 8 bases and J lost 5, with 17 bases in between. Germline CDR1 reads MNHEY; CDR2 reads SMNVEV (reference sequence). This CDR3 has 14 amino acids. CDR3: CASRGRSWKDTQYF. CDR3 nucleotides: TGTGCCAGCCGGGGTAGGAGCTGGAAAGATACGCAGTATTTT.

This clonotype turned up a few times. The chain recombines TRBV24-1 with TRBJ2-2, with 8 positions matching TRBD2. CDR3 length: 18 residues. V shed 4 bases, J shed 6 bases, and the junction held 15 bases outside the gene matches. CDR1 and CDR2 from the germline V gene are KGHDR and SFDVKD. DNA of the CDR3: TGTGCCACCAGTGACCAAACGACTAACGGGAGGGTGCCCGGGGAGCTGTTTTTT. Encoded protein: CATSDQTTNGRVPGELFF.

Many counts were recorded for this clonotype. The CDR3: CASRAGSVGYGYTF. The CDR3 nucleotides read TGTGCCAGCAGGGCAGGGAGTGTAGGCTATGGCTACACCTTC. The rearrangement joins TRBV2 to TRBJ1-2; maybe TRBD1 (5 bases). The V gene's germline CDR1 is SNHLY and CDR2 FYNNEI. CDR3 size: 14 residues. Deletions cut 6 bases from V and 4 bases from J, with 15 bases between.

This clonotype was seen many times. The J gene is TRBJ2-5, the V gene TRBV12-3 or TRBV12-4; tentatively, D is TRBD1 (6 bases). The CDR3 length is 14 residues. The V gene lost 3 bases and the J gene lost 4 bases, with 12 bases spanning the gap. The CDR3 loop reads CASSLGRGRETQYF. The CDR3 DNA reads TGTGCCAGCAGTTTGGGCAGGGGTCGAGAGACCCAGTACTTC.

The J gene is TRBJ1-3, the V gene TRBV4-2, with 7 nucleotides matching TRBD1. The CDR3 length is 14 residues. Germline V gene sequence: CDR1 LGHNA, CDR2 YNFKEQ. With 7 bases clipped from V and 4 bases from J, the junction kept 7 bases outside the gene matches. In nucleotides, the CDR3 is TGTGCCAGCATCTCGACAGGGCCAGGAAACACCATATATTTT. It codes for CASISTGPGNTIYF.

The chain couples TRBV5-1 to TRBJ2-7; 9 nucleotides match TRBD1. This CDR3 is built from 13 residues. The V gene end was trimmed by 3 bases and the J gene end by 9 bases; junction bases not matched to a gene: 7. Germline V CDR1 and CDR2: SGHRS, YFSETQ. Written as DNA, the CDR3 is TGCGCCAGCAGCTGGGGACAGGGAGAAGGGCAGTACTTC. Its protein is CASSWGQGEGQYF.

The CDR3 spells CASSLTSTSGSTGELFF. DNA for the CDR3: TGTGCCAGCAGCTTAACGTCCACTAGCGGGAGTACCGGGGAGCTGTTTTTT. The chain couples TRBV7-3 to TRBJ2-2; TRBD2 aligns across 11 bases. From germline, CDR1 is SGHTA and CDR2 FQGTGA. The CDR3 covers 17 residues. V dropped 0 bases and J dropped 5; count of bases not matched to a gene: 5.

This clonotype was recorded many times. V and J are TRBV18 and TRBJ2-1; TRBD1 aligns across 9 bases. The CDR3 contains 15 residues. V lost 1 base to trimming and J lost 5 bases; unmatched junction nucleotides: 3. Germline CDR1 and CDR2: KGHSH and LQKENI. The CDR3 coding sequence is TGTGCCAGCTCACCACAACAGGGGGCCCACAATGAGCAGTTCTTC. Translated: CASSPQQGAHNEQFF.

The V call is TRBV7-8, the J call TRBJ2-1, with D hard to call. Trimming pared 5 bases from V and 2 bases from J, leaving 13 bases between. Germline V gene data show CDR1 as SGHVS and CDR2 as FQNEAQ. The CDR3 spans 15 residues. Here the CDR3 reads CASSLPITPYNEQFF. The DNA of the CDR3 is TGTGCCAGCAGCCTACCTATTACGCCCTACAATGAGCAGTTCTTC.

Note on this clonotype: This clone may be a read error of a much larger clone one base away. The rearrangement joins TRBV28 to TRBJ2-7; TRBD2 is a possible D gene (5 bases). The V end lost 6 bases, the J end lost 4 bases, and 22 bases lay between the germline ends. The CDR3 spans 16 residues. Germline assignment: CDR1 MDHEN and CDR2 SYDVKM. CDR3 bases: TGTGCCAGCAGCCCTCTCAAAGCTAGCATCAAGTACGAGCAGTACTTC. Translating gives CASSPLKASIKYEQYF. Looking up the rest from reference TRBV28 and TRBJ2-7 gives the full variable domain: DVKVTQSSRYLVKRTGEKVFLECVQDMDHENMFWYRQDPGLGLRLIYFSYDVKMKEKGDIPEGYSVSREKKERFSLILESASTNQTSMYLCASSPLKASIKYEQYFGPGTRLTVT.

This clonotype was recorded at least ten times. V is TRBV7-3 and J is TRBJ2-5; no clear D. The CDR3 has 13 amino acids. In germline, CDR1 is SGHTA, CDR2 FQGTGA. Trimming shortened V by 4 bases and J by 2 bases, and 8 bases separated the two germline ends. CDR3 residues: CASSSTPQETQYF. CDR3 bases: TGTGCCAGCAGCTCCACACCTCAAGAGACCCAGTACTTC.

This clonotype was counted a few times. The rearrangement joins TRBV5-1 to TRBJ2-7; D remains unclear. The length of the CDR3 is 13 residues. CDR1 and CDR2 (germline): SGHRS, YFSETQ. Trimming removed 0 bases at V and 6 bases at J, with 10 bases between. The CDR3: CASSLGGVPEQYF. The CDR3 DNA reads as TGCGCCAGCAGCTTGGGAGGCGTACCCGAGCAGTACTTC. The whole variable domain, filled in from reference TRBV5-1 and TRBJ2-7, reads KAGVTQTPRYLIKTRGQQVTLSCSPISGHRSVSWYQQTPGQGLQFLFEYFSETQRNKGNFPGRFSGRQFSNSRSEMNVSTLELGDSALYLCASSLGGVPEQYFGPGTRLTVT.